These T cell receptor beta chains were read from a single sample in a study of B cell selection in AIRE deficiency. The method was immunoSEQ multiplex PCR; TCRdb's version includes in-frame clones alone and lacks a portion of them. The table includes 20,000 to 25,000 clones, around 97% detected once. Sequencing used conventional CD4+ T cells sorted from PBMCs. The receptor set was obtained from a human donor with AIRE deficiency. CDR3s include the opening cysteine and the closing phenylalanine or tryptophan. A D gene is named only where the DNA matches it firmly. Clone size, where shown, is once, few, many, or a class for clones that have expanded.

clone_size	v_call	j_call	d_call	cdr3_nt	cdr3_aa
-	TRBV5-1	TRBJ1-1	-	TGCGCCAGCAGGGTGGGCGAGAACACTGAAGCTTTCTTT	CASRVGENTEAFF
once	TRBV6-5	TRBJ2-3	-	TGTGCCAGCAGAAACACCCCCGCCGGCACAGATACGCAGTATTTT	CASRNTPAGTDTQYF
-	TRBV5-1	TRBJ2-5	TRBD1	TGCGCCAGCACCATTAGCCCCGCAGGGGGCGGGGAGACCCAGTACTTC	CASTISPAGGGETQYF
-	TRBV9	TRBJ1-5	TRBD1	TGTGCCAGCAGCCCCGGGACAGGGGCTAGCAATCAGCCCCAGCATTTT	CASSPGTGASNQPQHF
-	TRBV7-9	TRBJ2-7	TRBD2	TGTGCCAGCAGCGCCCTGGGACTAGCGGGAAGCGAGCAGTACTTC	CASSALGLAGSEQYF
-	TRBV11-2	TRBJ2-1	TRBD2	TGTGCCAGCAGCTTTTTCGGACTAGCGGGGGGGCCTAGTGAGCAGTTCTTC	CASSFFGLAGGPSEQFF
-	TRBV6-5	TRBJ1-2	TRBD1	TGTGCCAGCACGCCGGTACAGGGGGGCTACACCTTC	CASTPVQGGYTF
-	TRBV5-1	TRBJ1-4	-	TGCGCCAGCAGCCCCCAGGGAGTGGGCGAAAAACTGTTTTTT	CASSPQGVGEKLFF
-	TRBV11-3	TRBJ2-1	-	TGTGCCAGCAGCCGCCGACACAACAATGAGCAGTTCTTC	CASSRRHNNEQFF
-	TRBV27	TRBJ1-6	-	TGTGCCAGCAGCCCAAAGAGCTTAATAGCCCTCCACTTT	CASSPKSLIALHF
-	TRBV4-2	TRBJ2-3	-	TGTGCCAGCAGCCAAGAGAGTTCGGTCCCCCCTCTATATTTT	CASSQESSVPPLYF
once	TRBV6-1	TRBJ2-1	-	TGTGCCAGCACTGGGGAGGTAAATGAGCAGTTCTTC	CASTGEVNEQFF
once	TRBV15	TRBJ2-2	-	TGTGCCACCAGCAGAGATATAGGGGACACCGGGGAGCTGTTTTTT	CATSRDIGDTGELFF
-	TRBV7-3	TRBJ2-7	-	TGTGCCAGCAGCTTAAGGGCAGCGACGGGGGACGAGCAGTACTTC	CASSLRAATGDEQYF
-	TRBV6-6	TRBJ2-7	-	TGTGCCAGCAGGGGTGCAGGCGCAAGCTACGAGCAGTACTTC	CASRGAGASYEQYF
-	TRBV27	TRBJ1-1	-	TGTGCCAGCAGCTTAAGTGGAATCACTGAAGCTTTCTTT	CASSLSGITEAFF
-	TRBV5-6	TRBJ2-3	TRBD2	TGTGCCAGCAGCTTGGCCCTCCTAGCGGCTAGCACAGATACGCAGTATTTT	CASSLALLAASTDTQYF
-	TRBV14	TRBJ2-3	-	TGTGCCAGCAGCCAAGGGTACAGCGTGGGGGAGGGCACAGATACGCAGTATTTT	CASSQGYSVGEGTDTQYF
-	TRBV6-5	TRBJ2-7	-	TGTGCCAGCAGCCCTACTTCGACACTTGAGCAGTACTTC	CASSPTSTLEQYF
-	TRBV4-3	TRBJ2-7	TRBD2	TGCGCCAGCAGCCCCTCGCGGGGGGATTCCTACGAGCAGTACTTC	CASSPSRGDSYEQYF
-	TRBV7-3	TRBJ2-3	-	TGTGCCAGCAGCTCCTCACCAGGACTTTTCGATACGCAGTATTTT	CASSSSPGLFDTQYF
-	TRBV5-4	TRBJ2-7	TRBD2	TGTGCCAGCAGCACCGACAGCGGGAGGACGTACGAGCAGTACTTC	CASSTDSGRTYEQYF
-	TRBV4-2	TRBJ2-3	TRBD2	TGTGCCAGCAGCCCGGGACTAGCGATCTATGATACGCAGTATTTT	CASSPGLAIYDTQYF
-	TRBV18	TRBJ1-3	TRBD1	TGTGCCAGCTCACAACAGGGGCAAATTGGAAACACCATATATTTT	CASSQQGQIGNTIYF
-	TRBV5-4	TRBJ2-7	-	TGTGCCAGCAGCCAAGGGGAACAGGGAACCCGCAGCGAGCAGTACTTC	CASSQGEQGTRSEQYF
-	TRBV7-3	TRBJ2-1	TRBD2	TGTGCCAGCAGCTTATACCCTAGCGGTATTTACAATGAGCAGTTCTTC	CASSLYPSGIYNEQFF
-	TRBV4-3	TRBJ1-1	TRBD1	TGCGCCAGCAGCCACCTCGGACAGGGGGCTAGGGCTGAAGCTTTCTTT	CASSHLGQGARAEAFF
-	TRBV2	TRBJ2-3	TRBD2	TGTGCCAGCAGAACTAGCGGGGGGACAGATACGCAGTATTTT	CASRTSGGTDTQYF
-	TRBV7-9	TRBJ1-2	-	TGTGCCAGCAGCTTGAGCCGACAGGCAAACTATGGCTACACCTTC	CASSLSRQANYGYTF
-	TRBV9	TRBJ2-7	TRBD2	TGTGCCAGCAGCCCGGGACTAGCGGGACTCGAGCAGTACTTC	CASSPGLAGLEQYF
-	TRBV7-2	TRBJ2-2	-	TGTGCCAGCAGCTTGGCCTCCACCGGGGAGCTGTTTTTT	CASSLASTGELFF
-	TRBV19	TRBJ2-7	-	TGTGCCAGTAGTATAGGGCGGGGCGACTACGAGCAGTACTTC	CASSIGRGDYEQYF
once	TRBV4-1	TRBJ1-2	-	TGCGCCAGCAGCCAAGAGGAGGGCTATGGCTACACCTTC	CASSQEEGYGYTF
-	TRBV7-9	TRBJ1-1	-	TGTGCCAGCAGCTCAATGGGGGGCATCACTGAAGCTTTCTTT	CASSSMGGITEAFF
-	TRBV11-3	TRBJ2-2	-	TGTGCCAGCAGATGGGGCAGGGGAAACTCCGGGGAGCTGTTTTTT	CASRWGRGNSGELFF
-	TRBV15	TRBJ1-4	TRBD1	TGTGCCACCGGCCTTGACAGGGCTAATGAAAAACTGTTTTTT	CATGLDRANEKLFF
once	TRBV7-8	TRBJ2-1	-	TGTGCCAGCAGCTTAGGTGGAATAGTATCTCCATCTGAGCAGTTCTTC	CASSLGGIVSPSEQFF
-	TRBV9	TRBJ2-7	TRBD1	TGTGCCAGCAGCGTAGGGACAGGTGCCTACGAGCAGTACTTC	CASSVGTGAYEQYF
-	TRBV7-9	TRBJ1-4	-	TGTGCCAGCAGCTACAGGGCAACTAATGAAAAACTGTTTTTT	CASSYRATNEKLFF
-	TRBV4-3	TRBJ1-5	-	TGCGCCAGCAGCCAAGTCTGGGGGAGCAATCAGCCCCAGCATTTT	CASSQVWGSNQPQHF
-	TRBV30	TRBJ2-5	TRBD2	TGTGCCTGGAGTGTCGTCGGGCGAGCGGGGGGCTGGGGGGAGACCCAGTACTTC	CAWSVVGRAGGWGETQYF
-	TRBV2	TRBJ2-1	-	TGTGCCAGCAGTGGGGACGGGAGCTCCTACAATGAGCAGTTCTTC	CASSGDGSSYNEQFF